Following are 6 T cell receptor beta chains from one sample sequenced in a study of shared clonotypes between healthy human individuals. Generated by immunoSEQ multiplex PCR, the TCRdb table keeps only in-frame clones and is missing some. Among about 1.5 million clones listed, around 98% were seen once. The specimen sequenced was naive CD4+ T cells sorted from blood. The subset here: CD45RA+ positively selected. These receptors came from a young man in good health.

Note on this clone: Other DNA sequences in this specimen translate into the identical CDR3. V is TRBV5-1 and J is TRBJ2-3; no firm D call. The CDR3 has 11 amino acids. V shed 0 bases and J shed 4 bases, with 0 bases lying between them. Per germline, CDR1 SGHRS and CDR2 YFSETQ. The CDR3 DNA sequence: TGCGCCAGCAGCTTGGCAGATACGCAGTATTTT. Its translation: CASSLADTQYF.

The chain employs TRBV29-1 and TRBJ2-2; no firm D call. V lost 5 bases and J lost 1, with 8 bases in between. The germline V gene has CDR1 SQVTM and CDR2 ANQGSEA. This CDR3 is 13 amino acids long. The CDR3 region has the DNA TGCAGCGTTAGACAATTGAACACCGGGGAGCTGTTTTTT. Translation: CSVRQLNTGELFF.

V usage is TRBV19 and J usage is TRBJ2-7; perhaps TRBD2 as D (6 bases). The CDR3 is made up of 15 amino acids. Trimming stripped 4 bases from V and 6 bases from J, with 19 bases between. CDR1 is LNHDA and CDR2 is SQIVND in the germline V gene (reference sequence). The CDR3 region is CASSKPGTEGGEQYF. As DNA, the CDR3 is TGTGCCAGTAGTAAACCGGGGACCGAGGGAGGCGAGCAGTACTTC.

The J gene is TRBJ2-2, the V gene TRBV18; a weak D match, TRBD1 (5 bases). CDR3 size: 14 residues. V lost 3 bases and J 4 bases, leaving 9 bases between the germline ends. The V gene's germline CDR1 is KGHSH and CDR2 LQKENI. The CDR3 nucleotides read TGTGCCAGCTCACCCACACAGGTCACCGGGGAGCTGTTTTTT. Translating gives CASSPTQVTGELFF.

The CDR3 loop reads CASSLVRVSYEQYF. CDR3 DNA: TGTGCCAGCAGCTTAGTACGGGTCTCCTACGAGCAGTACTTC. The chain couples TRBV11-2 to TRBJ2-7; D is undetermined. V shed 1 base and J shed 0 bases, with 7 bases lying between them. CDR3 length equals 14 residues. The germline gives CDR1 SGHAT, CDR2 FQNNGV.

The chain links TRBV6-5 to TRBJ2-7, with D unresolved. Deletions cut 5 bases from V and 3 bases from J, with 5 bases between. The germline V gene encodes CDR1 MNHEY and CDR2 SVGAGI. The CDR3 is 11 amino acids. The DNA of the CDR3 is TGTGCCAGCAGTAACGGCTACGAGCAGTACTTC. As protein: CASSNGYEQYF.